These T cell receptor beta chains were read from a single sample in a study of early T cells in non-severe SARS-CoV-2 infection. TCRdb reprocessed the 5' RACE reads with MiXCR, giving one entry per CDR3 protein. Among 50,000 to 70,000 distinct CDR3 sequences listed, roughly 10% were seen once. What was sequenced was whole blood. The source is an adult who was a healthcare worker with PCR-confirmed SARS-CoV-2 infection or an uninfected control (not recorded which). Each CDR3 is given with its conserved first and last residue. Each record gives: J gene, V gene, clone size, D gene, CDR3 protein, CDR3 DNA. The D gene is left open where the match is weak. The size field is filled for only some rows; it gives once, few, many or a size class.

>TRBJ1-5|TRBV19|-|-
CASSIQSDQPQHF
TGTGCCAGTAGTATACAGTCAGATCAGCCCCAGCATTTT
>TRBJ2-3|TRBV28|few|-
CASYFPSTDTQYF
TGTGCCAGTTACTTCCCTAGCACAGATACGCAGTATTTT
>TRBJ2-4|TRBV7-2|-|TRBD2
CASSLEGLAGGLSPGEYF
TGTGCCAGCAGCTTAGAGGGGCTAGCGGGAGGACTATCGCCTGGGGAGTACTTC
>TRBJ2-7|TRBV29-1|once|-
CSVGEHEQYF
TGCAGCGTTGGAGAGCACGAGCAGTACTTC
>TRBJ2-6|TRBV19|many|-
CASSIGGDANVLTF
TGTGCCAGTAGTATAGGAGGGGACGCCAACGTCCTGACTTTC
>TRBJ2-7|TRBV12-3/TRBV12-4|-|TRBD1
CASRGTGRVPQYF
TGTGCCAGCAGAGGGACAGGGCGGGTACCGCAGTACTTC
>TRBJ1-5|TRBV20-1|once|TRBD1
CSAESGQANQPQHF
TGCAGTGCTGAGTCGGGACAGGCTAATCAGCCCCAGCATTTT
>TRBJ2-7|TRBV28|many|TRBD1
CASSVGQGVAYEQYF
TGTGCCAGCAGTGTGGGACAGGGGGTAGCCTACGAGCAGTACTTC
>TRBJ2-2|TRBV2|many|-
CASRRGAGELFF
TGTGCCAGCAGAAGGGGGGCCGGGGAGCTGTTTTTT
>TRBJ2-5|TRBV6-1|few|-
CASSRETGIQETQYF
TGTGCCAGCAGTAGGGAGACAGGCATCCAAGAGACCCAGTACTTC
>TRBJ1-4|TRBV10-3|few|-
CAIRASGTDNEKLFF
TGTGCCATCAGAGCTTCCGGGACTGATAATGAAAAACTGTTTTTT
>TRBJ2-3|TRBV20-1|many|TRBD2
CSARALGGGNTDTQYF
TGCAGTGCTAGAGCCCTGGGGGGAGGGAACACAGATACGCAGTATTTT
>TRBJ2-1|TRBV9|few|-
CASSVDRYNEQFF
TGTGCCAGCAGCGTAGACCGTTACAATGAGCAGTTCTTC
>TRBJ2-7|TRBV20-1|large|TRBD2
CSAISPGGKAYEQYF
TGCAGTGCTATCTCCCCGGGAGGAAAGGCCTACGAGCAGTACTTC
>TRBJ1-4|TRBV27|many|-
CASKGPRGEKLFF
TGTGCCAGCAAGGGCCCAAGAGGTGAAAAACTGTTTTTT
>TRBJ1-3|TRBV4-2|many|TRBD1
CASSGATGTKSGNTIYF
TGTGCCAGCAGCGGAGCGACAGGGACTAAATCTGGAAACACCATATATTTT
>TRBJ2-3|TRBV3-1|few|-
CASSHYTDTQYF
TGTGCCAGCAGCCACTACACAGATACGCAGTATTTT
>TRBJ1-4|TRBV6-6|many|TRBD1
CASSGQGVGEKLFF
TGTGCCAGCAGTGGCCAGGGGGTGGGTGAAAAACTGTTTTTT
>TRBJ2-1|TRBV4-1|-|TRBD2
CASSGGGRDYNEQFF
TGCGCCAGCAGCGGGGGCGGGAGGGACTACAATGAGCAGTTCTTC
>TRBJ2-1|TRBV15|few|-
CATSRDWSYNEQFF
TGTGCCACCAGCAGAGATTGGTCTTACAATGAGCAGTTCTTC
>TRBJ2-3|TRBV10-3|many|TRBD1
CALRSGTGVTDTQYF
TGTGCCTTGAGGTCCGGGACAGGGGTCACAGATACGCAGTATTTT
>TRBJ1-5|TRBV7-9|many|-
CASSFVPGGVQPQHF
TGTGCCAGCAGCTTTGTCCCCGGTGGCGTTCAGCCCCAGCATTTT
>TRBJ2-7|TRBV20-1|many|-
CSAHRESYEQHF
TGCAGTGCTCACAGGGAGTCCTACGAGCAGCACTTC
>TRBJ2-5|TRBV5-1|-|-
CASSLGQGYDETQYF
TGCGCCAGCAGCTTGGGGCAGGGGTACGACGAGACCCAGTACTTC
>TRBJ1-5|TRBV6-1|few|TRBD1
CASLATGLTQPQHF
TGTGCCAGCCTAGCGACAGGGCTAACTCAGCCCCAGCATTTT
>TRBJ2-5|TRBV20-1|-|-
CSAPSSLSSQETQYF
TGCAGTGCCCCCAGTAGCCTATCCTCCCAAGAGACCCAGTACTTC
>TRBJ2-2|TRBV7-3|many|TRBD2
CASSLTTSGRPGELFF
TGTGCCAGCAGCTTAACGACTAGCGGGAGGCCCGGGGAGCTGTTTTTT
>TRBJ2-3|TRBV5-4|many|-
CASRAWVEDTQYF
TGTGCCAGCAGGGCTTGGGTGGAAGATACGCAGTATTTT
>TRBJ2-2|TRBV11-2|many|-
CASSPGRDRAFGELFF
TGTGCCAGCAGCCCCGGGAGGGACAGGGCCTTCGGGGAGCTGTTTTTT